These 15 T cell receptor beta chains were sequenced from one sample in a study of blood T cell repertoires in COVID-19. Libraries were prepared by immunoSEQ multiplex PCR; TCRdb keeps only in-frame clonotypes and omits some of them. The table shows approximately 60,000 clones, with more than 60% occurring only once. Material: peripheral blood. These receptors all come from a woman of 80 years or more with active or convalescent COVID-19.

The chain carries TRBV2 and TRBJ1-1; no clear D gene. The CDR3 is made up of 13 amino acids. Trimming pared 2 bases from V and 3 bases from J, leaving 7 bases between. Germline loops: CDR1 SNHLY, CDR2 FYNNEI. DNA for the CDR3: TGTGCCAGCAGTGAATACAGAGACACTGAAGCTTTCTTT. Its translation is CASSEYRDTEAFF.

The chain carries TRBV29-1 and TRBJ1-1; no firm D call. Germline assignment: CDR1 SQVTM and CDR2 ANQGSEA. The CDR3 consists of 11 residues. V was cut by 4 bases and J by 1 base, with 4 bases left in between. CDR3 sequence: CSVGANTEAFF. CDR3 DNA sequence: TGCAGCGTTGGGGCGAACACTGAAGCTTTCTTT.

This clone occurred a few times. The chain joins TRBV14 to TRBJ1-5; D not resolved. Germline V gives CDR1 SGHDN, CDR2 FVKESK. The CDR3 has 13 residues. The V and J ends lost 4 bases and 7 bases respectively, with 11 bases between them. The CDR3 reads CASSRMTGQPQHF. In nucleotides, the CDR3 is TGTGCCAGCAGCCGAATGACGGGGCAGCCCCAGCATTTT.

The chain employs TRBV5-1 and TRBJ1-2; no reliable D call. The V and J ends lost 1 base and 0 bases respectively, with 7 bases between them. The length of the CDR3 is 14 residues. CDR1 and CDR2 from the germline V gene are SGHRS and YFSETQ. The CDR3 reads CASSLTGTNYGYTF. The CDR3 coding sequence is TGCGCCAGCAGCTTGACGGGGACTAACTATGGCTACACCTTC. Full variable domain (remainder filled in from reference TRBV5-1 and TRBJ1-2): KAGVTQTPRYLIKTRGQQVTLSCSPISGHRSVSWYQQTPGQGLQFLFEYFSETQRNKGNFPGRFSGRQFSNSRSEMNVSTLELGDSALYLCASSLTGTNYGYTFGSGTRLTVV.

The chain couples TRBV5-1 to TRBJ2-5; D perhaps matches TRBD2 (5 bases). The CDR3 is 13 residues long. Germline lookup yields CDR1 SGHRS and CDR2 YFSETQ. V lost 2 bases, J lost 4 bases, and 9 bases lay in between. As DNA, the CDR3 is TGCGCCAGCAGCTTAAATGGAGGAGAGACCCAGTACTTC. Amino acids: CASSLNGGETQYF.

The chain couples TRBV27 to TRBJ2-2; perhaps TRBD2 as D (5 bases). Trimming took 8 bases from V and 3 from J, leaving 13 bases between them. Germline V CDR1 and CDR2: MNHEY, SMNVEV (reference sequence). This CDR3 region has 14 residues. The CDR3 nucleotides are TGTGCCAGCGGGCCGGGGAGAGACACCGGGGAGCTGTTTTTT. This sequence encodes CASGPGRDTGELFF.

This chain links TRBV5-1 with TRBJ2-3; 9 bases fit TRBD1. CDR1 and CDR2 (germline): SGHRS, YFSETQ. This CDR3 is 15 amino acids long. With 4 bases clipped from V and 7 bases from J, the junction kept 10 bases outside the gene matches. CDR3 residues: CASSRTGARPNTQYF. The DNA of the CDR3 is TGCGCCAGCAGCAGGACAGGGGCCCGGCCCAATACGCAGTATTTT.

This clone was seen only a few times. The V gene is TRBV2, the J gene TRBJ1-2; TRBD1 matches 10 bases. In germline, CDR1 is SNHLY, CDR2 FYNNEI. Trimming took 7 bases from V and 8 from J; bases not matched to a gene: 4. The CDR3 spans 12 residues. CDR3 nucleotides: TGTGCCAGCACCGGGACAGGGGACGGCTACACCTTC. It specifies CASTGTGDGYTF.

The chain recombines TRBV5-1 with TRBJ2-2, with no clear D. The CDR3 sequence is 17 residues long. With 0 bases removed from V and 5 bases from J, the gap between germline ends came to 17 bases. The V gene's germline CDR1 is SGHRS and CDR2 YFSETQ. For the CDR3, the DNA is TGCGCCAGCAGCTTGGCCGGAGTATCCCGATCTACCGGGGAGCTGTTTTTT. It encodes CASSLAGVSRSTGELFF.

This clone was seen once. J is TRBJ1-1 and V is TRBV11-2, with TRBD1 matching 7 bases. V was pared by 5 bases and J by 0 bases, with 9 bases of the junction left unmatched. Germline V lookup: CDR1 SGHAT, CDR2 FQNNGV. This CDR3 has 16 amino acids. CDR3 loop: CASSTTGVFMNTEAFF. The CDR3 nucleotides are TGTGCCAGCAGCACAACAGGGGTTTTCATGAACACTGAAGCTTTCTTT.

The CDR3 protein is CASNRPGLYEQFF. The CDR3 nucleotides read TGTGCCAGCAACCGTCCGGGACTATATGAGCAGTTCTTC. This chain uses TRBV7-9 with TRBJ2-1; TRBD2 agrees at 7 bases. Losses at the gene ends were 7 bases for V and 8 bases for J; bases not matched to a gene: 8. Germline CDR1 is SEHNR and CDR2 is FQNEAQ (reference sequence). CDR3 length: 13 residues.

The chain carries TRBV7-2 and TRBJ2-6; D unresolved. The CDR3 runs to 15 residues. Deletions cut 3 bases from V and 4 bases from J, with 10 bases between. Germline V gene data show CDR1 as SGHTA and CDR2 as FQGNSA. In DNA form, the CDR3 reads TGTGCCAGCAGCTTGCGGCGGTCCGGGGCCAACGTCCTGACTTTC. Translated: CASSLRRSGANVLTF.

This clone was seen only a few times. This chain connects TRBV5-4 to TRBJ1-5, with unresolved D. The CDR3 is 15 amino acids. CDR1 and CDR2 (germline): SGHNT, YYREEE (reference sequence). The V gene lost 2 bases and the J gene lost 0 bases, with 9 bases spanning the gap. CDR3 loop: CASSLWGVSNQPQHF. The CDR3 DNA sequence: TGTGCCAGCAGCTTATGGGGAGTTAGCAATCAGCCCCAGCATTTT.

This clone was seen only once. The chain joins TRBV27 to TRBJ2-7; possible D gene TRBD1, 6 bases. Trimming pared 7 bases from V and 6 bases from J, leaving 19 bases between. This CDR3 region has 14 residues. CDR1 and CDR2 from the germline V gene are MNHEY and SMNVEV (reference sequence). CDR3 protein: CASTKAHQGSEQYF. In DNA, the CDR3 is TGTGCCAGCACCAAGGCCCACCAGGGGTCCGAGCAGTACTTC.

The rearrangement joins TRBV3-1 (or the pseudogene TRBV3-2) to TRBJ2-3, with 10 bases aligning to TRBD2. Germline V gives CDR1 LGHDT, CDR2 YNNKEL (reference sequence). There are 16 residues in the CDR3. Trimming at V came to 3 bases and at J to 1 base, leaving 4 bases not matched to a gene. The CDR3 DNA is TGTGCCAGCAGCCATGTTCTAGCGGGGGGCACAGATACGCAGTATTTT. Translated: CASSHVLAGGTDTQYF.